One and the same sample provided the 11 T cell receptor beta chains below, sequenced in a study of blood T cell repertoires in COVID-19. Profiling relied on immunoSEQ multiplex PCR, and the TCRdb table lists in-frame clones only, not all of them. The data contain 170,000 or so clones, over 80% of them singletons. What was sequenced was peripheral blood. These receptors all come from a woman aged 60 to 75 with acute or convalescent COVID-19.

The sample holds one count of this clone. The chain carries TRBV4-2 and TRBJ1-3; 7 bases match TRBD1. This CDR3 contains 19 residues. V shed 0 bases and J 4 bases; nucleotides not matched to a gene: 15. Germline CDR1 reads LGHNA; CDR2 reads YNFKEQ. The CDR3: CASSQDLYRDRGSGNTIYF. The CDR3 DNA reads TGTGCCAGCAGCCAAGATCTATACCGGGACAGAGGATCGGGAAACACCATATATTTT.

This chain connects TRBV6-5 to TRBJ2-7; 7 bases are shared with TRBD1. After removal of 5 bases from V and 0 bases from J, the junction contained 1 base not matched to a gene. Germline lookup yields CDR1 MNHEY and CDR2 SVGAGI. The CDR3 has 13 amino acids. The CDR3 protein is CASSPGGSYEQYF. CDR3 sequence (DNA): TGTGCCAGCAGTCCAGGGGGCTCCTACGAGCAGTACTTC.

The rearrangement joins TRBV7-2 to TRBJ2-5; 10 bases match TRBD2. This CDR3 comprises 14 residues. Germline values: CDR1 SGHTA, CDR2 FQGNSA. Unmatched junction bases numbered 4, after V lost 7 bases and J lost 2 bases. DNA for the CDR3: TGTGCCAGCATCAGGACTAGCGGTCAAGAGACCCAGTACTTC. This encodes CASIRTSGQETQYF.

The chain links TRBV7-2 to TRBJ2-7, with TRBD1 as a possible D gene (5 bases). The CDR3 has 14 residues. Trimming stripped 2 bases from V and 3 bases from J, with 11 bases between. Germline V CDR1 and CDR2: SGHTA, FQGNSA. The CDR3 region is CASSLIGVGYEQYF. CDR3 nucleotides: TGTGCCAGCAGCTTAATAGGGGTGGGCTACGAGCAGTACTTC.

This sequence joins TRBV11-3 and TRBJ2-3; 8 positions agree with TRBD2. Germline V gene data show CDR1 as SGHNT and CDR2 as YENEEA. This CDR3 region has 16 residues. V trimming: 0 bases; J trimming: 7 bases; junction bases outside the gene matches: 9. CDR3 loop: CASSLDGGAVGNTQYF. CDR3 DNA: TGTGCCAGCAGCTTAGACGGGGGGGCGGTTGGGAATACGCAGTATTTT. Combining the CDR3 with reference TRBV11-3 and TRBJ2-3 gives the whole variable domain EAGVVQSPRYKIIEKKQPVAFWCNPISGHNTLYWYLQNLGQGPELLIRYENEEAVDDSQLPKDRFSAERLKGVDSTLKIQPAELGDSAVYLCASSLDGGAVGNTQYFGPGTRLTVL.

The chain's CDR3 is CASSEVGGWAATNEKLFF. The CDR3 bases are TGTGCCAGCAGTGAAGTAGGGGGTTGGGCAGCAACTAATGAAAAACTGTTTTTT. This rearrangement joins TRBV6-1 to TRBJ1-4; maybe TRBD1 (6 bases). Trimming took 1 base from V and 0 from J, leaving 15 bases between them. This CDR3 is built from 18 residues. Germline V gives CDR1 MNHNS, CDR2 SASEGT.

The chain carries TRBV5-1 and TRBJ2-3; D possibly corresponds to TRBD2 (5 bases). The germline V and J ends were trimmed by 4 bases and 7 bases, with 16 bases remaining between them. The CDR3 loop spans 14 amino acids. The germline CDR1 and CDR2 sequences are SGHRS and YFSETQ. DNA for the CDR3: TGCGCCAGCAGCCCCGGACTCCGTGTATATACGCAGTATTTT. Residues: CASSPGLRVYTQYF. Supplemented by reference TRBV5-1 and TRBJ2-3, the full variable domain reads KAGVTQTPRYLIKTRGQQVTLSCSPISGHRSVSWYQQTPGQGLQFLFEYFSETQRNKGNFPGRFSGRQFSNSRSEMNVSTLELGDSALYLCASSPGLRVYTQYFGPGTRLTVL.

The CDR3 sequence: CASSPNFRDIRNTIYF. The CDR3 DNA follows: TGTGCCAGCAGCCCCAATTTCAGGGACATCAGAAACACCATATATTTT. V usage is TRBV7-9 and J usage is TRBJ1-3; tentatively, D is TRBD1 (6 bases). V was cut by 5 bases and J by 5 bases, with 19 bases left in between. This CDR3 comprises 16 residues. CDR1 and CDR2 from the germline V gene are SEHNR and FQNEAQ (reference sequence).

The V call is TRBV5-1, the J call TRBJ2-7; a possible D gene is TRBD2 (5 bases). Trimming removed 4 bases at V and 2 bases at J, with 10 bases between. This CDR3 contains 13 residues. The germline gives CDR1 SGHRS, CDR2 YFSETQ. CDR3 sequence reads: CASSPDGTYEQYF. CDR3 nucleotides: TGCGCCAGCAGCCCGGACGGGACCTACGAGCAGTACTTC.

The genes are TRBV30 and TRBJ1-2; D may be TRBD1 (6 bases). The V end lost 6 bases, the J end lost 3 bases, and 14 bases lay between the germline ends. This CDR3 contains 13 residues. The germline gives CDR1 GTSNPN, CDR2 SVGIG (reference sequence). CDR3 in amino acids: CACSRPGDYGYTF. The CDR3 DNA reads TGTGCCTGCTCCCGTCCAGGGGACTATGGCTACACCTTC.

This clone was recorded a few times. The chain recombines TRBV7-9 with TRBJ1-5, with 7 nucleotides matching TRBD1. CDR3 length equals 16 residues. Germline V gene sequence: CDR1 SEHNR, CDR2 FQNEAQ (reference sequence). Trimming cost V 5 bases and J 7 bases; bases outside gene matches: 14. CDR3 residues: CASSPLATGVGQPQHF. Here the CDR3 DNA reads TGTGCCAGCAGCCCCTTAGCCACAGGGGTAGGCCAGCCCCAGCATTTT.